This TCR beta chain was retrieved from a study of blood T cell repertoires in COVID-19. Study background: Samples came from the United States, Italy and Spain, spanning acute and convalescent COVID-19. The analysed material was cDNA or gDNA that came from T cells, B-cell-depleted T cells, or PBMCs.

The CDR3 extends over 15 amino acids. The germline CDR1 and CDR2 sequences are SGHAT and FQDESV (reference sequence). V lost 0 bases and J lost 5, with 13 bases in between. Authors' data handling: It was from reference gene primer amplification that nucleated cell counts were estimated. The data were produced by immunoSEQ multiplex PCR, yet TCRdb's version contains in-frame clones alone and is incomplete. The V and J calls and clone size were taken over from that table, and D and trimming were inferred from the DNA. The data show some 60,000 clones, with about 90% seen just once and approximately 2.1% held by the top ten.

Specimen: peripheral blood. The sequence was obtained from a man between 60 and 75 years old with acute or convalescent COVID-19. The chain couples TRBV11-1 to TRBJ1-1, with D possibly being TRBD1 (5 bases). For the CDR3, the DNA is TGTGCCAGCAGCTTAGCCCCAGGGAAAGGAACTGAAGCTTTCTTT. This translates into CASSLAPGKGTEAFF.